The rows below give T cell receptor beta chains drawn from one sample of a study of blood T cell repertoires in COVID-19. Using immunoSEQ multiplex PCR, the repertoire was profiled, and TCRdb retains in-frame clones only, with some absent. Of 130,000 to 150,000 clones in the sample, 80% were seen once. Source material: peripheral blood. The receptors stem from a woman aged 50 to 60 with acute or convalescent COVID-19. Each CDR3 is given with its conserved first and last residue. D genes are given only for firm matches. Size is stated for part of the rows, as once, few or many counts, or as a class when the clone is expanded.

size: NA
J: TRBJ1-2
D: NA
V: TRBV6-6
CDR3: CASTAEWHSYGYTF
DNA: TGTGCCAGCACCGCAGAATGGCATTCCTATGGCTACACCTTC

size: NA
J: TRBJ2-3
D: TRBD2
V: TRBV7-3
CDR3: CASSTRTSGGTDTQYF
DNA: TGTGCCAGCAGCACACGGACTAGCGGGGGCACAGATACGCAGTATTTT

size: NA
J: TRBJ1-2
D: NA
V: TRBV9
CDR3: CASSVSGHGYTF
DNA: TGTGCCAGCAGCGTTTCAGGGCATGGCTACACCTTC

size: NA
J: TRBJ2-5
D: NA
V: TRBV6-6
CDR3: CASSGTEETQYF
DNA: TGTGCCAGCAGCGGGACTGAAGAGACCCAGTACTTC

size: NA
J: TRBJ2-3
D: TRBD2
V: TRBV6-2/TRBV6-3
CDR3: CASSEQRGTTDTQYF
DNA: TGTGCCAGCAGTGAGCAGCGGGGGACCACAGATACGCAGTATTTT

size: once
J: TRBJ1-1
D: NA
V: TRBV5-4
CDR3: CASSLGQISAEAFF
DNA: TGTGCCAGCAGCTTGGGACAGATCTCGGCTGAAGCTTTCTTT

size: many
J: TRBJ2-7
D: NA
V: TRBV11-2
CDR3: CASSLFTREQYF
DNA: TGTGCCAGCAGCCTATTCACCCGCGAGCAGTACTTC

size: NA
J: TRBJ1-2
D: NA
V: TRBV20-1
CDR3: CSASQGVGYTF
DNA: TGCAGTGCTAGTCAGGGTGTCGGCTACACCTTC

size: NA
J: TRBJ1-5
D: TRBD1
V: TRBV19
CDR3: CASSTDQTGSSNQPQHF
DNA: TGTGCCAGTAGTACCGACCAGACAGGGAGCAGCAATCAGCCCCAGCATTTT

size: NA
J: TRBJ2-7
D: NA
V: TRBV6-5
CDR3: CASSRDTSYEQYF
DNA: TGTGCCAGCAGTCGCGACACTTCCTACGAGCAGTACTTC

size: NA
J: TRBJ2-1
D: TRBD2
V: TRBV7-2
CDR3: CASSLVSGGLGNNEQFF
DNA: TGTGCCAGCAGCTTAGTATCGGGGGGGCTGGGGAACAATGAGCAGTTCTTC

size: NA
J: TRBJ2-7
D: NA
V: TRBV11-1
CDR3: CASSLGGQVDEQYF
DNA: TGTGCCAGCAGCTTAGGGGGGCAGGTGGACGAGCAGTACTTC

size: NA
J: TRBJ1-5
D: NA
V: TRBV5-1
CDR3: CASSGGGNQPQHF
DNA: TGCGCCAGCAGTGGGGGGGGCAATCAGCCCCAGCATTTT

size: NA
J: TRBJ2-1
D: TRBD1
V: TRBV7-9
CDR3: CASSPPTTDRGNSNEQFF
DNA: TGTGCCAGCAGCCCCCCCACTACTGACAGGGGGAATTCCAATGAGCAGTTCTTC

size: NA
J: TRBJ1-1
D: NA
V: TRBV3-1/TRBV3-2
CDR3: CASSQGGQRTEAFF
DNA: TGTGCCAGCAGCCAAGGTGGTCAGAGGACTGAAGCTTTCTTT

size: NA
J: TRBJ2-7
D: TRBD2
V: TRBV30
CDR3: CAWSVSGGGYEQYF
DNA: TGTGCCTGGAGTGTATCTGGGGGGGGGTACGAGCAGTACTTC

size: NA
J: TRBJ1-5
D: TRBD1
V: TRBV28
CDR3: CASSFGTGGDQPQHF
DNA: TGTGCCAGCAGTTTTGGGACAGGGGGCGATCAGCCCCAGCATTTT

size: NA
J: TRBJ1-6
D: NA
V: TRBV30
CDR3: CAWGAGGYNSPLHF
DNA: TGTGCCTGGGGGGCGGGCGGCTATAATTCACCCCTCCACTTT

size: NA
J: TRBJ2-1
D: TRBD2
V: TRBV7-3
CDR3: CASSQGTSGGRGEQFF
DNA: TGTGCCAGCAGCCAGGGGACTAGTGGGGGAAGGGGTGAGCAGTTCTTC

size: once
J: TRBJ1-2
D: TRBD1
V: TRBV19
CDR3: CASSSAGQIYGYTF
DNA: TGTGCCAGCTCCTCCGCGGGACAGATCTATGGCTACACCTTC

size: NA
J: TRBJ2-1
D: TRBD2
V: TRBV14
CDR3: CASSQVAGGDPFSYMIEQFF
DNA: TGTGCCAGCAGCCAAGTGGCGGGGGGCGACCCCTTCTCTTACATGATAGAGCAGTTCTTC

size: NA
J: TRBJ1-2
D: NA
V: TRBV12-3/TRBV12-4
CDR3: CASSGDSYGYTF
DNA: TGTGCCAGCAGCGGAGACAGCTATGGCTACACCTTC

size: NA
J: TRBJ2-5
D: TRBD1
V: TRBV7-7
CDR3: CASSTGTGHETQYF
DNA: TGTGCCAGCAGCACCGGGACAGGACACGAGACCCAGTACTTC

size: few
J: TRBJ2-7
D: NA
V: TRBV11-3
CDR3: CASSFARSGEQYF
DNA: TGTGCCAGCAGTTTCGCGCGCTCGGGAGAGCAGTACTTC

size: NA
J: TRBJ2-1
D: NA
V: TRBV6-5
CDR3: CASRRLSGSYNEQFF
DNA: TGTGCCAGCAGACGCCTTAGCGGTTCCTACAATGAGCAGTTCTTC

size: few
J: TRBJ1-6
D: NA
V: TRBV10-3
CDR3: CAISETGDYNSPLHF
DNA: TGTGCCATCAGTGAGACAGGAGACTATAATTCACCCCTCCACTTT

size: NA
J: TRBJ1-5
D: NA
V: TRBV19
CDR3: CASSILLGTPHQPQHF
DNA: TGTGCCAGTAGTATATTATTGGGGACACCCCATCAGCCCCAGCATTTT

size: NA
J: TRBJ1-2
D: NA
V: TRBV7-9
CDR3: CASRHTYRDENYGYTF
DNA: TGTGCCAGCAGGCACACATACAGGGACGAAAACTATGGCTACACCTTC

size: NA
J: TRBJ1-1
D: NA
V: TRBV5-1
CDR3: CASSLDILPEAFF
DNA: TGCGCCAGCAGCTTGGACATCTTACCTGAAGCTTTCTTT

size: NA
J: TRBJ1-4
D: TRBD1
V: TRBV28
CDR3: CASSSQGATNEKLFF
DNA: TGTGCCAGCAGTTCACAGGGGGCTACTAATGAAAAACTGTTTTTT

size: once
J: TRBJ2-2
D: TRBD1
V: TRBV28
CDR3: CASRQVGTGVTGELFF
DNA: TGTGCCAGTAGACAAGTGGGGACAGGGGTCACCGGGGAGCTGTTTTTT

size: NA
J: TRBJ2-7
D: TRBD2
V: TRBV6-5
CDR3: CASATRGGRTYEQYF
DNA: TGTGCCAGCGCCACACGGGGGGGACGGACCTACGAGCAGTACTTC

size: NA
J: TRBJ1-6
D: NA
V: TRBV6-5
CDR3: CASSLTDFNSPLHF
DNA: TGTGCCAGCAGTCTGACAGATTTTAATTCACCCCTCCACTTT

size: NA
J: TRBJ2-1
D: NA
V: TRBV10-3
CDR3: CAISESVSEGSYNEQFF
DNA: TGTGCCATCAGTGAGTCGGTCTCGGAGGGGTCCTACAATGAGCAGTTCTTC

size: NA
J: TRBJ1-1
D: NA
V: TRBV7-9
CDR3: CASSLEFQREAFF
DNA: TGTGCCAGCAGCTTAGAGTTCCAGCGTGAAGCTTTCTTT

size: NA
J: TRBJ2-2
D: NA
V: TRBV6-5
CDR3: CASSSRQNTGELFF
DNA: TGTGCCAGCAGTTCCAGACAGAACACCGGGGAGCTGTTTTTT

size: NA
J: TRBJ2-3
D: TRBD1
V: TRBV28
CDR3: CASRHTGVRSGDTQYF
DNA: TGTGCCAGCAGGCACACAGGGGTTAGGTCAGGAGATACGCAGTATTTT

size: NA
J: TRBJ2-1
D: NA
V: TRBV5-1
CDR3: CASSFSSGSSYNEQFF
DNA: TGCGCCAGCAGCTTCTCCAGCGGTAGCTCCTACAATGAGCAGTTCTTC

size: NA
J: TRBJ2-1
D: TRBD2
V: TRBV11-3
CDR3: CASSISGGKNEQFF
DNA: TGTGCCAGCAGTATAAGCGGGGGGAAAAATGAGCAGTTCTTC

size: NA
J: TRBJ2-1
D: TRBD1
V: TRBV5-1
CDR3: CASSLADTGAGNEQFF
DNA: TGCGCCAGCAGCTTGGCCGACACAGGGGCGGGCAATGAGCAGTTCTTC

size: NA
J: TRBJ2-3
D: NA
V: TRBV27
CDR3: CASSHGSTDTQYF
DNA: TGTGCCAGCAGTCACGGTAGCACAGATACGCAGTATTTT

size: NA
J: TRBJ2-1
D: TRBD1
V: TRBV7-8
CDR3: CASSLGGQGASYNEQFF
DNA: TGTGCCAGCAGCTTGGGGGGACAGGGGGCCTCCTACAATGAGCAGTTCTTC

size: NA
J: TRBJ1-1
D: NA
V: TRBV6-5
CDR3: CASIGRQANTEAFF
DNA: TGTGCCAGCATAGGTAGACAGGCAAACACTGAAGCTTTCTTT

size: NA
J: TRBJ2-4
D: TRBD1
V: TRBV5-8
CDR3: CASSLGTGWQNIQYF
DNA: TGTGCCAGCAGCTTGGGGACAGGGTGGCAAAACATTCAGTACTTC

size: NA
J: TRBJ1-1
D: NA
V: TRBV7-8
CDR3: CASSLDLRVNTEAFF
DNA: TGTGCCAGCAGCTTAGATCTCCGGGTTAACACTGAAGCTTTCTTT

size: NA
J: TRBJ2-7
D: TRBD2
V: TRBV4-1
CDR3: CASSQATSGGLTYEQYF
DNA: TGCGCCAGCAGCCAAGCCACTAGCGGGGGGCTAACCTACGAGCAGTACTTC

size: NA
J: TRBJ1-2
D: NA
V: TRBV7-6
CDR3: CASSSRTRLRDNFLRDGYTF
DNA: TGTGCCAGCAGCTCCCGAACCCGACTCCGGGACAATTTCTTACGTGATGGCTACACCTTC

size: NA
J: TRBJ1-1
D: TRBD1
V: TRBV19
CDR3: CASDRERGTEAFF
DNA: TGTGCCAGCGACAGGGAGAGAGGCACTGAAGCTTTCTTT

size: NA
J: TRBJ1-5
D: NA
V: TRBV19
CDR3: CASSRRGSSNQPQHF
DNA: TGTGCCAGTAGTAGAAGGGGTTCGAGTAATCAGCCCCAGCATTTT

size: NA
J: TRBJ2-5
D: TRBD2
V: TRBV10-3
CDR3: CAIRENGGEETQYF
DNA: TGTGCCATCAGAGAGAACGGGGGGGAAGAGACCCAGTACTTC

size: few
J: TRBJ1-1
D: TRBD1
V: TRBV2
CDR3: CASSVGQDTEAFF
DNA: TGTGCCAGCAGTGTAGGACAGGACACTGAAGCTTTCTTT

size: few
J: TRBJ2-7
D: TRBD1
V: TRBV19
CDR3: CASTPTGVGEQYF
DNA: TGTGCCAGTACCCCGACAGGGGTCGGCGAGCAGTACTTC

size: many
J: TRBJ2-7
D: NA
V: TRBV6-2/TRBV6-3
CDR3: CASSSPLYEQYF
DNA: TGTGCCAGCAGTTCTCCTCTCTACGAGCAGTACTTC

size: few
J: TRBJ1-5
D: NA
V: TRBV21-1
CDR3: CASSEYTRDRVRGQPQHF
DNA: TGTGCCAGCAGCGAATACACCCGGGACAGGGTACGTGGTCAGCCCCAGCATTTT

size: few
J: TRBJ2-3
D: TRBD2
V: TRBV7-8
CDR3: CASSGLFAGGGKDTQYF
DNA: TGTGCCAGCAGCGGCCTCTTTGCGGGGGGTGGTAAAGATACGCAGTATTTT

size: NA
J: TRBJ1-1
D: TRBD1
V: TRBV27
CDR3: CASRTGTGDTEAFF
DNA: TGTGCCAGTAGGACAGGGACAGGAGACACTGAAGCTTTCTTT

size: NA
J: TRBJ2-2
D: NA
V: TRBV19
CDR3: CASSILTTGELFF
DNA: TGTGCCAGTAGTATTCTAACCACCGGGGAGCTGTTTTTT